Each of the 30 T cell receptor beta chains below was sequenced from the same sample in a study of technical replicates of blood from a handful of donors. The repertoire was sequenced with immunoSEQ multiplex PCR; TCRdb's copy has only in-frame clones and lacks some. Of about 61,000 clones in the sample, 97% were seen once. The sample was T cells isolated from PBMCs. The receptors were gathered from a human donor in good health.

This clone was detected only a few times. The chain's CDR3 is CSVDTQNTEAFF. CDR3 DNA: TGCAGCGTGGACACACAGAACACTGAAGCTTTCTTT. The chain uses TRBV29-1 and TRBJ1-1, with a weak D call TRBD1 (5 bases). V was pared by 6 bases and J by 1 base, with 9 bases between. Looked up from germline, CDR1 is SQVTM and CDR2 is ANQGSEA. This CDR3 has 12 amino acids.

CDR3 coding DNA: TGCGCCAGCAGCTTAGCAGTGGGGGGGAATCAGCCCCAGCATTTT. It yields the protein CASSLAVGGNQPQHF. The rearrangement links TRBV5-1 to TRBJ1-5; the D gene is possibly TRBD1 (5 bases). Trimming took 2 bases from V and 4 from J, leaving 13 bases between them. This CDR3 has 15 amino acids. CDR1 SGHRS and CDR2 YFSETQ come from the germline V gene. Full variable domain (missing parts from reference TRBV5-1 and TRBJ1-5): KAGVTQTPRYLIKTRGQQVTLSCSPISGHRSVSWYQQTPGQGLQFLFEYFSETQRNKGNFPGRFSGRQFSNSRSEMNVSTLELGDSALYLCASSLAVGGNQPQHFGDGTRLSIL.

V is TRBV5-1 and J is TRBJ2-7; a possible D gene is TRBD2 (5 bases). Trimming removed 3 bases from V and 7 bases from J, with 11 bases in between. The CDR3 runs to 12 residues. Germline values: CDR1 SGHRS, CDR2 YFSETQ. The CDR3 loop is CASSWSTGEQYF. The CDR3 nucleotides read TGCGCCAGCAGCTGGAGTACGGGGGAGCAGTACTTC. The variable domain in full, with the rest retrieved from reference TRBV5-1 and TRBJ2-7, is KAGVTQTPRYLIKTRGQQVTLSCSPISGHRSVSWYQQTPGQGLQFLFEYFSETQRNKGNFPGRFSGRQFSNSRSEMNVSTLELGDSALYLCASSWSTGEQYFGPGTRLTVT.

The genes are TRBV6-5 and TRBJ2-7; 9 positions match TRBD2. In germline, CDR1 is MNHEY, CDR2 SVGAGI. The CDR3 sequence is 14 residues long. J lost 6 bases, V lost 3 bases, and 6 bases had no gene match. The CDR3 here is CASSYSGTSSEQYF. The CDR3 DNA reads as TGTGCCAGCAGTTATTCCGGGACTAGCAGCGAGCAGTACTTC.

The V call is TRBV2, the J call TRBJ1-1; the match to TRBD1 covers 9 bases. This CDR3 comprises 15 residues. Germline CDR1 SNHLY, CDR2 FYNNEI. V was pared by 7 bases and J by 3 bases, with 9 bases of the junction left unmatched. CDR3 coding DNA: TGTGCCAGCACCCTACAGGGGGCCGTGGACACTGAAGCTTTCTTT. Encoded protein: CASTLQGAVDTEAFF.

The CDR3 DNA reads TGCGCCAGCAGCTTAGCGGGAGGTACCTACAATGAGCAGTTCTTC. Its translation is CASSLAGGTYNEQFF. The chain couples TRBV5-1 to TRBJ2-1; 9 bases match TRBD2. The V and J ends lost 2 bases and 2 bases, in that order; junction bases with no gene match: 2. The CDR3 sequence is 15 residues long. The germline gives CDR1 SGHRS, CDR2 YFSETQ.

The V call is TRBV27, the J call TRBJ2-1, with D perhaps matching TRBD2 (5 bases). This CDR3 region has 15 residues. Germline CDR1 MNHEY, CDR2 SMNVEV (reference sequence). Trimming took off 6 bases at V and 1 base at J, with 13 bases between the two ends. The CDR3 region is CASRILASSYNEQFF. CDR3 DNA: TGTGCCAGCAGGATCCTAGCCTCGTCCTACAATGAGCAGTTCTTC.

V is TRBV11-3 and J is TRBJ2-3; D unclear. Germline V gene sequence: CDR1 SGHNT, CDR2 YENEEA. The CDR3 spans 17 residues. Trimming left V 1 base short and J 6 bases short, with 20 bases between. CDR3 sequence (DNA): TGTGCCAGCAGCTTAGGGGCTACTGTGAAATTCGTGGATACGCAGTATTTT. Its translation: CASSLGATVKFVDTQYF. Complete variable domain (other parts from reference TRBV11-3 and TRBJ2-3): EAGVVQSPRYKIIEKKQPVAFWCNPISGHNTLYWYLQNLGQGPELLIRYENEEAVDDSQLPKDRFSAERLKGVDSTLKIQPAELGDSAVYLCASSLGATVKFVDTQYFGPGTRLTVL.

In its sample, this clone was seen once. V and J are TRBV18 and TRBJ2-5, with TRBD2 matching 7 bases. This CDR3 spans 16 amino acids. The germline V gene has CDR1 KGHSH and CDR2 LQKENI. Trimming took 3 bases from V and 4 from J; bases not matched to a gene: 11. CDR3 sequence: CASSPALAKLGETQYF. The DNA for the CDR3 is TGTGCCAGCTCACCTGCACTAGCGAAACTCGGAGAGACCCAGTACTTC.

This chain links TRBV6-1 with TRBJ1-1; D is uncertain. The germline V gene has CDR1 MNHNS and CDR2 SASEGT. The germline V and J ends were trimmed by 3 bases and 8 bases, with 13 bases remaining between them. This CDR3 region has 13 residues. CDR3 region: CASSEYLLAEAFF. Here the CDR3 DNA reads TGTGCCAGCAGTGAGTATTTGCTAGCCGAAGCTTTCTTT.

This chain connects TRBV11-3 to TRBJ2-7; 7 positions match TRBD1. Germline-derived CDR1 and CDR2 are SGHNT and YENEEA. V was pared by 5 bases and J by 2 bases, with 9 bases of the junction left unmatched. This CDR3 has 15 amino acids. The CDR3 sequence: CASSRNRGRTYEQYF. CDR3 bases: TGTGCCAGCAGCCGAAACAGGGGAAGAACCTACGAGCAGTACTTC.

V and J are TRBV5-8 and TRBJ1-5; TRBD1 matches 9 bases. V lost 5 bases, J lost 10 bases, and 16 bases stayed unmatched. The CDR3 runs to 16 residues. CDR1 and CDR2 (germline): SGHTS, YDEGEE. Here the CDR3 reads CASRDRGYGNINPQHF. In DNA form, the CDR3 reads TGTGCCAGCAGGGACAGGGGCTACGGGAATATCAATCCCCAGCATTTT.

This chain links TRBV5-1 with TRBJ1-2, with D possibly matching TRBD1 (6 bases). The germline CDR1 and CDR2 sequences are SGHRS and YFSETQ. The CDR3 loop spans 13 amino acids. Between the trimmed V and J ends, which lost 4 bases and 4 bases, there was a span of 11 bases. The CDR3 spells CASSPRDTYGYTF. The CDR3, as DNA: TGCGCCAGCAGCCCCCGGGACACCTATGGCTACACCTTC.

The chain links TRBV7-9 to TRBJ2-1; D unclear. The CDR3 has 12 residues. V was shortened by 3 bases and J by 7 bases, with 7 bases between the two germline ends. CDR1 SEHNR and CDR2 FQNEAQ come from the germline V gene (reference sequence). The DNA for the CDR3 is TGTGCCAGCAGCTTTGGGCCGAATGAGCAGTTCTTC. It translates to CASSFGPNEQFF.

J is TRBJ1-5 and V is TRBV5-1, with 10 positions matching TRBD1. This CDR3 comprises 15 residues. After removal of 3 bases from V and 2 bases from J, the junction contained 2 bases not matched to a gene. Germline V CDR1 and CDR2: SGHRS, YFSETQ. The CDR3 DNA reads as TGCGCCAGCAGCTCTGGGACAGGGGGCAATCAGCCCCAGCATTTT. The encoded protein is CASSSGTGGNQPQHF.

The chain employs TRBV6-6 and TRBJ2-1; possibly TRBD1 for D (6 bases). Germline V gene lookup returns CDR1 MNHNY and CDR2 SVGAGI (reference sequence). The V end was cut by 7 bases, the J end by 6 bases, with 13 bases between. The CDR3 contains 13 residues. The CDR3 DNA is TGTGCCAGCACAGGGGATACGGTCAATGAGCAGTTCTTC. Translated: CASTGDTVNEQFF.

In this sample, this clone turned up once. The genes are TRBV5-4 and TRBJ1-5; 7 bases are a match to TRBD1. With V trimmed by 2 bases and J by 6 bases, 2 bases remained unmatched. In germline, CDR1 is SGHNT, CDR2 YYREEE (reference sequence). The CDR3 spans 13 residues. The CDR3 sequence is CASSFGTAQPQHF. DNA of the CDR3: TGTGCCAGCAGCTTCGGGACAGCTCAGCCCCAGCATTTT.

This sequence joins TRBV6-1 and TRBJ1-5; D is unresolved. Germline V gene data show CDR1 as MNHNS and CDR2 as SASEGT. Trimming took off 5 bases at V and 1 base at J, with 6 bases between the two ends. The CDR3 has 13 amino acids. The CDR3 DNA reads TGTGCCAGCAGTCCCCTCAGCAATCAGCCCCAGCATTTT. It codes for CASSPLSNQPQHF.

V is TRBV4-1 and J is TRBJ1-1, with TRBD1 as a possible D gene (6 bases). The CDR3 extends over 14 amino acids. The germline V gene encodes CDR1 MGHRA and CDR2 YSYEKL. Trimming took off 5 bases at V and 1 base at J, with 11 bases between the two ends. In nucleotides, the CDR3 is TGCGCCAGCAGCTACTCACAGGGGAACACTGAAGCTTTCTTT. It encodes CASSYSQGNTEAFF.

The chain links TRBV7-9 to TRBJ1-2; unclear D gene. From germline, CDR1 is SEHNR and CDR2 FQNEAQ (reference sequence). This CDR3 is built from 14 residues. The germline V and J ends were trimmed by 3 bases and 7 bases, with 15 bases remaining between them. CDR3 residues: CASSFYTVDGGYTF. The CDR3 bases are TGTGCCAGCAGCTTCTATACGGTAGATGGTGGCTACACCTTC.

V usage is TRBV29-1 and J usage is TRBJ2-5; 7 positions match TRBD2. The germline V gene has CDR1 SQVTM and CDR2 ANQGSEA. With 4 bases clipped from V and 3 bases from J, the junction kept 5 bases outside the gene matches. The CDR3 loop spans 13 amino acids. The CDR3 coding sequence is TGCAGCGTTGGGATGGGGGGGAAAGAGACCCAGTACTTC. Translated, it gives CSVGMGGKETQYF.

V usage is TRBV30 and J usage is TRBJ2-7, with 8 bases matching TRBD2. The CDR3 loop spans 14 amino acids. CDR1 and CDR2 (germline): GTSNPN, SVGIG (reference sequence). V trimming: 3 bases; J trimming: 2 bases; junction bases outside the gene matches: 6. The CDR3 DNA reads TGTGCCTGGAGCACGCGGGGACTAGCCTACGAGCAGTACTTC. Its protein product is CAWSTRGLAYEQYF. The variable domain in full, completed from reference TRBV30 and TRBJ2-7, reads SQTIHQWPATLVQPVGSPLSLECTVEGTSNPNLYWYRQAAGRGLQLLFYSVGIGQISSEVPQNLSASRPQDRQFILSSKKLLLSDSGFYLCAWSTRGLAYEQYFGPGTRLTVT.

The chain combines TRBV5-4 with TRBJ1-5, with D possibly matching TRBD1 (5 bases). Trimming pared 4 bases from V and 2 bases from J, leaving 10 bases between. The CDR3 is made up of 14 amino acids. Germline assignment: CDR1 SGHNT and CDR2 YYREEE (reference sequence). This CDR3 reads CASSAGWGNQPQHF. CDR3 nucleotide sequence: TGTGCCAGCAGCGCAGGGTGGGGCAATCAGCCCCAGCATTTT.

This clone was seen only once. The V and J genes are TRBV6-5 and TRBJ1-2, with 9 bases that match TRBD1. V shed 4 bases, J shed 3 bases, and the junction held 3 bases outside the gene matches. This CDR3 spans 14 amino acids. The germline V gene encodes CDR1 MNHEY and CDR2 SVGAGI. The CDR3 DNA follows: TGTGCCAGCAGTTCTCGGACAGGGGACTATGGCTACACCTTC. Protein product: CASSSRTGDYGYTF.

The J gene is TRBJ1-1, the V gene TRBV28; D gene ambiguous. Germline-derived CDR1 and CDR2 are MDHEN and SYDVKM. There are 15 residues in the CDR3. Trimming pared 7 bases from V and 3 bases from J, leaving 18 bases between. CDR3: CASTIRSSADTEAFF. In nucleotides, the CDR3 is TGTGCCAGCACCATACGGAGTAGTGCCGACACTGAAGCTTTCTTT.

The chain recombines TRBV7-6 with TRBJ2-6; D remains ambiguous. The V gene's germline CDR1 is SGHVS and CDR2 FNYEAQ. V was cut by 5 bases and J by 0 bases, with 8 bases left in between. CDR3 length: 15 amino acids. Here the CDR3 reads CASSAVSSGANVLTF. The DNA of the CDR3 is TGTGCCAGCAGCGCGGTCAGCTCTGGGGCCAACGTCCTGACTTTC.

This clone was seen only once. V usage is TRBV5-1 and J usage is TRBJ1-2; TRBD1 matches at 7 bases. Germline-derived CDR1 and CDR2 are SGHRS and YFSETQ. CDR3 length: 17 amino acids. The J segment lost 3 bases and the V segment lost 1 base, leaving 12 bases of the junction unmatched. The CDR3 reads CASSLTQGRPADYGYTF. In DNA form, the CDR3 reads TGCGCCAGCAGCTTGACACAGGGGCGACCCGCTGACTATGGCTACACCTTC.

V and J are TRBV14 and TRBJ1-5, with D perhaps TRBD1 (5 bases). Trimming took 3 bases from V and 2 from J, leaving 11 bases between them. The length of the CDR3 is 15 residues. Per the germline V gene, CDR1 is SGHDN and CDR2 is FVKESK. The CDR3, as DNA: TGTGCCAGCAGCCACCCGCGGGGGGGCAATCAGCCCCAGCATTTT. Residues: CASSHPRGGNQPQHF.

J is TRBJ1-1 and V is TRBV29-1; TRBD1 is a possible D gene (6 bases). V dropped 5 bases and J dropped 2 bases, with 9 bases sitting between them. CDR1 is SQVTM, CDR2 ANQGSEA, per germline. The CDR3 runs 12 residues. CDR3 amino acids: CSVIRGNTEAFF. CDR3 DNA: TGCAGCGTTATCAGGGGTAACACTGAAGCTTTCTTT.

The gene calls are TRBV5-6 and TRBJ2-3; TRBD2 matches 7 bases. The trim removed 2 bases at V and 8 bases at J, leaving 14 bases unmatched. CDR3 length equals 16 residues. Per germline, CDR1 SGHDT and CDR2 YYEEEE. CDR3 residues: CASSFRLRGTSLTQYF. CDR3 bases: TGTGCCAGCAGCTTCCGGTTGCGGGGGACCTCCCTTACGCAGTATTTT.